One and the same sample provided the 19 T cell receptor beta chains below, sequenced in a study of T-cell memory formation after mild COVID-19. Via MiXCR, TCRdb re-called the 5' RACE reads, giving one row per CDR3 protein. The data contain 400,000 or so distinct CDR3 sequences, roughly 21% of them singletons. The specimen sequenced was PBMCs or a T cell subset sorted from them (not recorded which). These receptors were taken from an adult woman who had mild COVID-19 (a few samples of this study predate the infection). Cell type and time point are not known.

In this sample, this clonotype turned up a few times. CDR3 coding DNA: TGTGCCAGCAGCTTGGGCCTAGCGGGAGGGCTGGAGCAGTTCTTC. Translating it yields CASSLGLAGGLEQFF. The chain combines TRBV7-6 with TRBJ2-1; 12 nucleotides agree with TRBD2. The ends lost 3 bases at V and 10 bases at J; junction bases unmatched: 7. The CDR3 length is 15 residues. Germline V CDR1 and CDR2: SGHVS, FNYEAQ.

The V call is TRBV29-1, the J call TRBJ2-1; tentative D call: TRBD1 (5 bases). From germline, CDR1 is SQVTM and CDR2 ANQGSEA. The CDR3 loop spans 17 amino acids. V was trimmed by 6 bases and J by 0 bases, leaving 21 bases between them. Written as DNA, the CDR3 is TGCAGCGTGGCTGGACAATTTGAACCAGGCTCCTACAATGAGCAGTTCTTC. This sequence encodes CSVAGQFEPGSYNEQFF.

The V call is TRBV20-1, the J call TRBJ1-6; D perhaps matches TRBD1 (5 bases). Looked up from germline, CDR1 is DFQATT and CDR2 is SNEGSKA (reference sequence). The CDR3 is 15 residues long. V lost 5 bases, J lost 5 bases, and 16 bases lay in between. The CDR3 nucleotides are TGCAGTGCTGCGGCCGAGGGGCGGAATAATTCACCCCTCCACTTT. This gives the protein CSAAAEGRNNSPLHF.

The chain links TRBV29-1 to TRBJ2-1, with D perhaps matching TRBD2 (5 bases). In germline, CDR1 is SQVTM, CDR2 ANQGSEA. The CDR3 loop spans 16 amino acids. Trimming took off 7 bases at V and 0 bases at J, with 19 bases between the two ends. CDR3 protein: CSAEDGVLFSYNEQFF. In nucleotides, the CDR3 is TGCAGCGCCGAAGACGGGGTCCTCTTCTCCTACAATGAGCAGTTCTTC.

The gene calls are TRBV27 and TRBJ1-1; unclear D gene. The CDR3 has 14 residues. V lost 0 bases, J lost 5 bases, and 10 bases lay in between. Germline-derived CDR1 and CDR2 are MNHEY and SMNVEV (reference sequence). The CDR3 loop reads CASSLSGMGTEAFF. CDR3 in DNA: TGTGCCAGCAGTTTATCTGGCATGGGAACTGAAGCTTTCTTT.

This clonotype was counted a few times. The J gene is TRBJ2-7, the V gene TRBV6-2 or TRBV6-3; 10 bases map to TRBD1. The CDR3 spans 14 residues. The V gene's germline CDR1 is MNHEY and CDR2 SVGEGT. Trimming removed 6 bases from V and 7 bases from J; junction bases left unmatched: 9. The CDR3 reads CASRPGTGVLEQYF. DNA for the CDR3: TGTGCCAGCAGACCCGGGACAGGGGTGTTAGAGCAGTACTTC.

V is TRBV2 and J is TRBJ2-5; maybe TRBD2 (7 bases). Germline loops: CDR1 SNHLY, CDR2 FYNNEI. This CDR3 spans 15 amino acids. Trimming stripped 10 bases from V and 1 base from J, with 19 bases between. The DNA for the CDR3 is TGTGCCACCGAAGAGTCGGGGGGCGGCCAAGAGACCCAGTACTTC. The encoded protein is CATEESGGGQETQYF.

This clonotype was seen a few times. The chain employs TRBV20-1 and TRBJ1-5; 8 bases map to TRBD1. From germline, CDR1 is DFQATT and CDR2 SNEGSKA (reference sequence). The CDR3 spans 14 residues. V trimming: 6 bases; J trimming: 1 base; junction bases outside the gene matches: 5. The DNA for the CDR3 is TGCAGTGCCCGCAGGGGGCTGAGCAATCAGCCCCAGCATTTT. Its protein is CSARRGLSNQPQHF.

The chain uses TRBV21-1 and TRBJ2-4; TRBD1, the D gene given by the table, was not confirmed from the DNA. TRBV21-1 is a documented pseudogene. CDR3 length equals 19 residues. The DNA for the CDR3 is TGTGCCAGCAGCAGAGGACAGGGTAGAAGTCTCCGTCGCAAAAACATTCAGTACTTC. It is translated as CASSRGQGRSLRRKNIQYF.

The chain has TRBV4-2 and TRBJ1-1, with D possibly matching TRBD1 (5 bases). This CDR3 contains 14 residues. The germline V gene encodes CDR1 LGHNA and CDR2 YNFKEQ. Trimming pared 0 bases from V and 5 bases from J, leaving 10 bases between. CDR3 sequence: CASSQERGGTEAFF. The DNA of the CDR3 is TGTGCCAGCAGCCAAGAAAGGGGTGGGACTGAAGCTTTCTTT.

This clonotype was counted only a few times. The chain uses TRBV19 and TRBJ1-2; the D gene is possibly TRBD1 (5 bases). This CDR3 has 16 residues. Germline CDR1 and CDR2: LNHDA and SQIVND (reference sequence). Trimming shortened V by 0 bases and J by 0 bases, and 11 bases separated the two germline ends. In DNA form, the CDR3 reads TGTGCCAGTAGTATAGAACCGGGACGGCCTAACTATGGCTACACCTTC. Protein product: CASSIEPGRPNYGYTF.

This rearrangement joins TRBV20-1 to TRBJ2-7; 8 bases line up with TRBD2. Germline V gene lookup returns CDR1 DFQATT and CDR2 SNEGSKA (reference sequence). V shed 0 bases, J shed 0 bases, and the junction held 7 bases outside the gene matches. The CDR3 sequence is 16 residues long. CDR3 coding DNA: TGCAGTGCTAGAGAGTTCGGACTAGCCGTCTCCTACGAGCAGTACTTC. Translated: CSAREFGLAVSYEQYF.

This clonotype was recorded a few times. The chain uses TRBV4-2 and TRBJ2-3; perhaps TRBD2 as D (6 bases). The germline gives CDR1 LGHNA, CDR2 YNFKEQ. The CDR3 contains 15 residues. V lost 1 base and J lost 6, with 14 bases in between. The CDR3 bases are TGTGCCAGCAGCCAAGTCGAGGGGAGGACGGATACGCAGTATTTT. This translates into CASSQVEGRTDTQYF.

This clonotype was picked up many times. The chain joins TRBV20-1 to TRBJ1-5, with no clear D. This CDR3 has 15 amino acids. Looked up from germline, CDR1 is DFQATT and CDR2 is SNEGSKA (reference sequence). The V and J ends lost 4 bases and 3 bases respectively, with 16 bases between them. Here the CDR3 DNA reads TGCAGTGCTAAACCAACGGGCGAATTCAATCAGCCCCAGCATTTT. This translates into CSAKPTGEFNQPQHF.

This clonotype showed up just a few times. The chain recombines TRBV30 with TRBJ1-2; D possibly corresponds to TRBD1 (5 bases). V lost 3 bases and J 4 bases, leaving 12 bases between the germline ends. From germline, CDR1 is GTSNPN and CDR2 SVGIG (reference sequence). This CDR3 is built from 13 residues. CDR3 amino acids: CAWSRDGFYGYTF. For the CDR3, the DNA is TGTGCCTGGAGCCGGGACGGATTCTATGGCTACACCTTC.

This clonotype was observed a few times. In DNA, the CDR3 is TGTGCCAGCAGCTTAGGCGGCGGCTCGGGAGAGACCCAGTACTTC. Translated: CASSLGGGSGETQYF. The V call is TRBV11-2, the J call TRBJ2-5, with unresolved D. In germline, CDR1 is SGHAT, CDR2 FQNNGV. Trimming stripped 1 base from V and 4 bases from J, with 13 bases between. This CDR3 has 15 amino acids.

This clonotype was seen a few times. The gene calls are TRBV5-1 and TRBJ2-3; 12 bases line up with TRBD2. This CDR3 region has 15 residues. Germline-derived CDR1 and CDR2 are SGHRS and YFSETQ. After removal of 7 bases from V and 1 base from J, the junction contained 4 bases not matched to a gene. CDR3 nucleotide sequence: TGCGCCAGCGAATGGACTAGCGGGGGCACAGATACGCAGTATTTT. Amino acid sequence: CASEWTSGGTDTQYF. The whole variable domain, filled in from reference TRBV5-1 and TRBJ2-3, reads KAGVTQTPRYLIKTRGQQVTLSCSPISGHRSVSWYQQTPGQGLQFLFEYFSETQRNKGNFPGRFSGRQFSNSRSEMNVSTLELGDSALYLCASEWTSGGTDTQYFGPGTRLTVL.

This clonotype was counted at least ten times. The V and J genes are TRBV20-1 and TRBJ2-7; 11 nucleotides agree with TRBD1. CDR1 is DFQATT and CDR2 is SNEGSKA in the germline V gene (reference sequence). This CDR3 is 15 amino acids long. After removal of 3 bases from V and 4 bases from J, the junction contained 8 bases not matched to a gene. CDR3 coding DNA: TGCAGTGCTAGGGGACAGGGGGGCCAATCGTACGAGCAGTACTTC. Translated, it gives CSARGQGGQSYEQYF.

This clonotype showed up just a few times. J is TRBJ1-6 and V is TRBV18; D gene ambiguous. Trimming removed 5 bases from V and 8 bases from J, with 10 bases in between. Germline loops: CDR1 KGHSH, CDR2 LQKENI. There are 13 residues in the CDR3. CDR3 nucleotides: TGTGCCAGCTCATTACCGGGGTATTCACCCCTCCACTTT. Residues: CASSLPGYSPLHF.